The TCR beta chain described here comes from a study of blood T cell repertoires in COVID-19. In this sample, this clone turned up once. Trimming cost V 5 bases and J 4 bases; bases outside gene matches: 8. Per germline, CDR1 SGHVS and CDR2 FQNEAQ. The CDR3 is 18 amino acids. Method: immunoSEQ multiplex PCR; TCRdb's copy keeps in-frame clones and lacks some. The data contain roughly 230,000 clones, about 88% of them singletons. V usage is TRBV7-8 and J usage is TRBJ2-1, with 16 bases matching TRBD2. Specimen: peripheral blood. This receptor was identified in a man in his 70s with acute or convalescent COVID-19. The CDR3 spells CASSPGTSGRGLYNEQFF. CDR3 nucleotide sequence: TGTGCCAGCAGCCCTGGGACTAGCGGGAGGGGGCTTTACAATGAGCAGTTCTTC. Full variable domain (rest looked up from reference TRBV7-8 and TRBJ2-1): GAGVSQSPRYKVAKRGQDVALRCDPISGHVSLFWYQQALGQGPEFLTYFQNEAQLDKSGLPSDRFFAERPEGSVSTLKIQRTQQEDSAVYLCASSPGTSGRGLYNEQFFGPGTRLTVL.